One sample yielded the 20 T cell receptor beta chains listed below, sequenced in a study of T cells after posttransplantation cyclophosphamide. The repertoire was sequenced with immunoSEQ multiplex PCR; TCRdb's copy has only in-frame clones and lacks some. This repertoire holds 35,000 to 45,000 clones, and none appear only once. The specimen was PBMCs. These receptors all come from a middle-aged man in good health, CMV-negative, and a related stem cell transplant donor.

This clone was observed many times. This chain links TRBV19 with TRBJ1-1; D remains ambiguous. This CDR3 region has 13 residues. CDR1 is LNHDA, CDR2 SQIVND, per germline (reference sequence). V was clipped by 8 bases and J by 4 bases, with 14 bases between them. The CDR3 DNA reads TGTGCCAGTGCTTGGTCGGAGGGCACTGAAGCTTTCTTT. Translation: CASAWSEGTEAFF.

This clone showed up many times. This rearrangement joins TRBV5-1 to TRBJ1-4; D may be TRBD1 (6 bases). V dropped 0 bases and J dropped 1 base, with 10 bases sitting between them. Per germline, CDR1 SGHRS and CDR2 YFSETQ. The CDR3 sequence is 16 residues long. The CDR3 loop reads CASSLGGQITNEKLFF. The DNA for the CDR3 is TGCGCCAGCAGCTTGGGAGGACAGATAACTAATGAAAAACTGTTTTTT. The variable domain in full, with the rest retrieved from reference TRBV5-1 and TRBJ1-4, is KAGVTQTPRYLIKTRGQQVTLSCSPISGHRSVSWYQQTPGQGLQFLFEYFSETQRNKGNFPGRFSGRQFSNSRSEMNVSTLELGDSALYLCASSLGGQITNEKLFFGSGTQLSVL.

In its sample, this clone was seen many times. As DNA, the CDR3 is TGTGCCACCAGCAGAGCGGGGGGCCAAACCTACGAGCAGTACTTC. Amino acids: CATSRAGGQTYEQYF. V is TRBV15 and J is TRBJ2-7; D perhaps matches TRBD2 (7 bases). The V gene lost 1 base and the J gene lost 2 bases, with 12 bases spanning the gap. This CDR3 region has 15 residues. Germline CDR1 LNHNV, CDR2 YYDKDF (reference sequence). Variable domain in full (rest from reference TRBV15 and TRBJ2-7): DAMVIQNPRYQVTQFGKPVTLSCSQTLNHNVMYWYQQKSSQAPKLLFHYYDKDFNNEADTPDNFQSRRPNTSFCFLDIRSPGLGDTAMYLCATSRAGGQTYEQYFGPGTRLTVT.

Note on this clone: At the DNA level, this CDR3 is encoded by other sequences in the same sample as well. CDR3 protein: CASSLELSGGGLQETQYF. DNA for the CDR3: TGTGCCAGCAGTTTGGAACTATCGGGAGGGGGATTACAAGAGACCCAGTACTTC. V and J are TRBV25-1 and TRBJ2-5; 8 bases map to TRBD2. Germline V gives CDR1 MGHDK, CDR2 SYGVNS. CDR3 length: 18 amino acids. With 5 bases clipped from V and 2 bases from J, the junction kept 16 bases outside the gene matches.

The chain employs TRBV2 and TRBJ2-7, with D perhaps TRBD1 (5 bases). The germline V gene has CDR1 SNHLY and CDR2 FYNNEI. This CDR3 has 11 residues. V lost 11 bases, J lost 3 bases, and 11 bases lay in between. CDR3 sequence: CAGAQDYEQYV. The CDR3, as DNA: TGTGCCGGGGCTCAGGACTACGAGCAGTACGTC.

This clone occurred many times. The chain uses TRBV7-6 and TRBJ1-2; TRBD1 matches at 11 bases. The V gene's germline CDR1 is SGHVS and CDR2 FNYEAQ. The CDR3 loop spans 14 amino acids. Unmatched junction bases numbered 2, after V lost 1 base and J lost 7 bases. CDR3 sequence: CASSLGGTGGGYTF. CDR3 sequence (DNA): TGTGCCAGCAGCTTAGGAGGGACAGGGGGTGGCTACACCTTC.

In its sample, this clone was seen many times. This chain links TRBV9 with TRBJ1-3; D is uncertain. The CDR3 has 13 amino acids. V lost 3 bases and J lost 1, with 5 bases in between. Germline V gene sequence: CDR1 SGDLS, CDR2 YYNGEE. This CDR3 is CASSDTSGNTIYF. CDR3 bases: TGTGCCAGCAGCGACACGTCTGGAAACACCATATATTTT.

This clone was seen ten or more times. The chain combines TRBV6-1 with TRBJ2-2, with D unclear. CDR1 is MNHNS, CDR2 SASEGT, per germline. The CDR3 covers 12 residues. Deletions cut 5 bases from V and 2 bases from J, with 3 bases between. CDR3 nucleotides: TGTGCCAGCAGTACAAACACCGGGGAGCTGTTTTTT. It is translated as CASSTNTGELFF.

This clone was seen many times. The rearrangement links TRBV7-3 to TRBJ2-2; 12 positions agree with TRBD2. This CDR3 region has 18 residues. Germline V gene sequence: CDR1 SGHTA, CDR2 FQGTGA. Trimming at V came to 1 base and at J to 1 base, leaving 4 bases not matched to a gene. CDR3 in amino acids: CASSLSASGGENTGELFF. The CDR3 DNA reads as TGTGCCAGCAGCTTAAGTGCTAGCGGGGGGGAGAACACCGGGGAGCTGTTTTTT. Supplemented by reference TRBV7-3 and TRBJ2-2, the full variable domain reads GAGVSQTPSNKVTEKGKYVELRCDPISGHTALYWYRQSLGQGPEFLIYFQGTGAADDSGLPNDRFFAVRPEGSVSTLKIQRTERGDSAVYLCASSLSASGGENTGELFFGEGSRLTVL.

This clone showed up many times. V gene TRBV6-6 combines with J gene TRBJ2-5; 10 bases agree with TRBD1. J lost 6 bases, V lost 4 bases, and 11 bases had no gene match. This CDR3 is 16 amino acids long. The V gene's germline CDR1 is MNHNY and CDR2 SVGAGI (reference sequence). DNA for the CDR3: TGTGCCAGCAGTTTCCTCCGGGACAGGGGTGGGCAGACCCAGTACTTC. Encoded protein: CASSFLRDRGGQTQYF.

The chain links TRBV7-6 to TRBJ2-3; D is uncertain. The CDR3 is made up of 13 amino acids. The ends were cut back, 5 bases at V and 5 bases at J, with 11 bases in the middle. Germline V gives CDR1 SGHVS, CDR2 FNYEAQ. CDR3 in amino acids: CASSRYREDTQYF. CDR3 nucleotide sequence: TGTGCCAGCAGCCGTTATAGAGAAGATACGCAGTATTTT.

This chain joins TRBV30 and TRBJ2-4, with D unresolved. Germline V gives CDR1 GTSNPN, CDR2 SVGIG (reference sequence). CDR3 length equals 15 residues. Trimming stripped 4 bases from V and 1 base from J, with 14 bases between. As DNA, the CDR3 is TGTGCCTGGAAGCCCCCCGACACCGCCAAAAACATTCAGTACTTC. As protein: CAWKPPDTAKNIQYF.

The table lists this clone with a few counts. This chain uses TRBV9 with TRBJ2-5; D might be TRBD1 (6 bases). V lost 2 bases to trimming and J lost 5 bases, with 13 bases between them. This CDR3 comprises 14 residues. Germline CDR1 reads SGDLS; CDR2 reads YYNGEE. CDR3 in amino acids: CASSVGQGFETQYF. The CDR3 DNA follows: TGTGCCAGCAGCGTTGGGCAGGGGTTTGAGACCCAGTACTTC.

Many counts were recorded for this clone. The rearrangement uses TRBV7-8 and TRBJ1-6, with D possibly being TRBD1 (6 bases). The CDR3 covers 15 residues. The germline gives CDR1 SGHVS, CDR2 FQNEAQ. The germline V and J ends were trimmed by 1 base and 7 bases, with 11 bases remaining between them. CDR3 region: CASSLGRTENSPLHF. The CDR3 DNA reads as TGTGCCAGCAGCTTAGGAAGGACAGAGAATTCACCCCTCCACTTT.

This clone occurred many times. The rearrangement links TRBV19 to TRBJ2-3; TRBD2 is a possible D gene (5 bases). The CDR3 runs 15 residues. V gave up 5 bases and J gave up 5 bases, with 17 bases separating them. The germline CDR1 and CDR2 sequences are LNHDA and SQIVND (reference sequence). For the CDR3, the DNA is TGTGCCAGTAGTGACCGCTCGCGTGGGAGAGATACGCAGTATTTT. Its protein product is CASSDRSRGRDTQYF.

This clone was counted ten times or more. This chain links TRBV5-1 with TRBJ2-2; TRBD2 aligns across 11 bases. The CDR3 has 18 residues. Germline CDR1 SGHRS, CDR2 YFSETQ. J lost 6 bases, V lost 0 bases, and 10 bases had no gene match. CDR3 DNA sequence: TGCGCCAGCAGCTTGGGTTTCTCTAGCGGGAGGAGGTCCGGGGAGCTGTTTTTT. This encodes CASSLGFSSGRRSGELFF.

This clone was seen many times. The CDR3 here is CASSLPPGQLIYGYTF. The CDR3, as DNA: TGTGCCAGCAGCTTACCACCTGGACAGCTGATCTATGGCTACACCTTC. The chain couples TRBV7-2 to TRBJ1-2; D might be TRBD1 (6 bases). The germline CDR1 and CDR2 sequences are SGHTA and FQGNSA. V gave up 2 bases and J gave up 4 bases, with 17 bases separating them. The CDR3 is 16 amino acids.

This clone was counted at least ten times. This sequence joins TRBV11-3 and TRBJ2-5, with TRBD2 matching 12 bases. V dropped 5 bases and J dropped 1; count of bases not matched to a gene: 5. CDR1 and CDR2 (germline): SGHNT, YENEEA. The CDR3 consists of 16 residues. CDR3 in amino acids: CASSTRLAGAQETQYF. DNA of the CDR3: TGTGCCAGCAGCACTCGACTAGCGGGAGCCCAAGAGACCCAGTACTTC. The variable domain in full, completed from reference TRBV11-3 and TRBJ2-5, reads EAGVVQSPRYKIIEKKQPVAFWCNPISGHNTLYWYLQNLGQGPELLIRYENEEAVDDSQLPKDRFSAERLKGVDSTLKIQPAELGDSAVYLCASSTRLAGAQETQYFGPGTRLLVL.

This clone was recorded many times. This chain connects TRBV27 to TRBJ1-5, with D unclear. Trimming shortened V by 7 bases and J by 1 base, and 11 bases separated the two germline ends. This CDR3 is 14 amino acids long. Germline assignment: CDR1 MNHEY and CDR2 SMNVEV (reference sequence). CDR3 sequence: CASKPTESNQPQHF. CDR3 bases: TGTGCCAGCAAACCTACAGAAAGCAATCAGCCCCAGCATTTT.

Regarding this clone: A read error may explain this, as a much larger clone is one base away. Distinct nucleotide sequences in the sample also encode this CDR3. The J gene is TRBJ1-1, the V gene TRBV27; 7 bases agree with TRBD1. CDR3 length: 14 residues. Germline V CDR1 and CDR2: MNHEY, SMNVEV (reference sequence). CDR3 sequence: CASSGGTANTEAFF. CDR3 nucleotide sequence: TGTGCCAGCAGTGGGGGGACAGCGAACACTGAGGCTTTCTTT.